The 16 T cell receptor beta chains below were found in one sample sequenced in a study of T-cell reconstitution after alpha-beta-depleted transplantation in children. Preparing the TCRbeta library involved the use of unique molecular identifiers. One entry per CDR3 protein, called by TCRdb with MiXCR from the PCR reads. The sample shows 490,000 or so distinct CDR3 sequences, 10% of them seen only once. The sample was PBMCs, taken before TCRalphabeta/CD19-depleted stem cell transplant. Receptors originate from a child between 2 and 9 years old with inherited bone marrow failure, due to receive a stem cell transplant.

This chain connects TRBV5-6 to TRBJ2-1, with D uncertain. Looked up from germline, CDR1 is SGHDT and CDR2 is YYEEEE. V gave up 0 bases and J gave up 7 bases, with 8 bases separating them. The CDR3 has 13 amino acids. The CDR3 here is CASSLVRLNEQFF. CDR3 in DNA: TGTGCCAGCAGCTTGGTTCGCCTGAATGAGCAGTTCTTC.

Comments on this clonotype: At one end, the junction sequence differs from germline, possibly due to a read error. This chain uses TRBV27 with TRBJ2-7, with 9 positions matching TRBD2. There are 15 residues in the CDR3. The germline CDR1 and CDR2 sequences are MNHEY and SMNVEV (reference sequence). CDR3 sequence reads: CASSLSLAGPGEHYF. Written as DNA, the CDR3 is TGTGCCAGCAGTTTATCTCTAGCGGGGCCAGGGGAGCATTACTTC.

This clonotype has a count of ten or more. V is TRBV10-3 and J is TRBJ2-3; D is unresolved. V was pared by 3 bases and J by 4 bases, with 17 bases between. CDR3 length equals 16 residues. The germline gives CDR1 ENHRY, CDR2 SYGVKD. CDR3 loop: CAISDPSSLGPDTQYF. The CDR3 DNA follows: TGTGCCATCAGTGATCCGTCAAGTCTCGGGCCAGATACGCAGTATTTT.

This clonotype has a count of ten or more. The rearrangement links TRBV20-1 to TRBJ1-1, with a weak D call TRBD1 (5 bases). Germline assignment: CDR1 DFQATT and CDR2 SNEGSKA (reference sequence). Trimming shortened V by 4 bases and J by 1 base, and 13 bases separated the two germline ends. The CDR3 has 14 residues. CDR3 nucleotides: TGCAGTGCTACACGTTTTCAGGGGAACACTGAAGCTTTCTTT. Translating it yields CSATRFQGNTEAFF.

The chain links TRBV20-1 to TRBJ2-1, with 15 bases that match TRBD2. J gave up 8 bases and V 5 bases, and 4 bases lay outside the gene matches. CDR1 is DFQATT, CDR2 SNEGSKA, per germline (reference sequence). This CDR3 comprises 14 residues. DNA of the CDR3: TGCAGTGCTTGGACTAGCGGGAGGGGCCATGAGCAGTTCTTC. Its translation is CSAWTSGRGHEQFF.

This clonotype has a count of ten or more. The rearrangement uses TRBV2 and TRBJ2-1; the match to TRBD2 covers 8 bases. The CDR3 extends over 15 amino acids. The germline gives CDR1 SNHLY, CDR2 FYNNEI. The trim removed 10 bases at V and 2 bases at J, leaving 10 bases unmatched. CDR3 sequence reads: CATTRERETYNEQFF. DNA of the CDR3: TGTGCCACCACCAGGGAGCGGGAGACCTACAATGAGCAGTTCTTC.

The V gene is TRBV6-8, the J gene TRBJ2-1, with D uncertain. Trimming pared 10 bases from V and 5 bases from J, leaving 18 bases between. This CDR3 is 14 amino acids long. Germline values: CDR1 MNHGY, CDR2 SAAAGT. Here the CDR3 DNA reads TGTGCCAACCTCAGCGCTCCCAGCAACAATGAGCAGTTCTTC. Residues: CANLSAPSNNEQFF.

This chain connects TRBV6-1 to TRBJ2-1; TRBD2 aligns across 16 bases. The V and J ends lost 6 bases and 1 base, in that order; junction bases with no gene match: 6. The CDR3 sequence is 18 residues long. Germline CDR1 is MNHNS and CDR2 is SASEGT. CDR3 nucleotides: TGTGCCAGCAGCGGGACTAGCGGGAGGGTCAGGTCCTACAATGAGCAGTTCTTC. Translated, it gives CASSGTSGRVRSYNEQFF.

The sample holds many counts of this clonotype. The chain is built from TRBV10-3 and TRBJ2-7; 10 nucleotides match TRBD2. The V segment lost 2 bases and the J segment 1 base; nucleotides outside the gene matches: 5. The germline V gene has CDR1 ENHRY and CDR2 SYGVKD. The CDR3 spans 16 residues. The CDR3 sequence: CAISEASGSGSYEQYF. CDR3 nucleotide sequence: TGTGCCATCAGTGAGGCTAGCGGGAGTGGTTCCTACGAGCAGTACTTC.

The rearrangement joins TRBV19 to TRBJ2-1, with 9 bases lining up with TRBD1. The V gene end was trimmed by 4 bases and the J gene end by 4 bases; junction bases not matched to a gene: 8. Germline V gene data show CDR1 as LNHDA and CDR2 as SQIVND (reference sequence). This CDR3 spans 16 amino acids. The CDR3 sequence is CASSTTGGGSYNEQFF. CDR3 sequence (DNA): TGTGCCAGTAGTACAACAGGGGGCGGGTCGTACAATGAGCAGTTCTTC.

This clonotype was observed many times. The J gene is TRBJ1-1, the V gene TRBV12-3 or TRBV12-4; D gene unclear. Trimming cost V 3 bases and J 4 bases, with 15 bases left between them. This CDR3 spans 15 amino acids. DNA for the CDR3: TGTGCCAGCAGTTTTGACACACTTGCACGCACTGAAGCTTTCTTT. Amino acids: CASSFDTLARTEAFF.

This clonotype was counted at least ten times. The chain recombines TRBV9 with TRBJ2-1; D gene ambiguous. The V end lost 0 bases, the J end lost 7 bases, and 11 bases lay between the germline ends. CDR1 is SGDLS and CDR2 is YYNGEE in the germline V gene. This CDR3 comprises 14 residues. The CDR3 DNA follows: TGTGCCAGCAGCGTAGGGCTTCGATTTAATGAGCAGTTCTTC. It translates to CASSVGLRFNEQFF.

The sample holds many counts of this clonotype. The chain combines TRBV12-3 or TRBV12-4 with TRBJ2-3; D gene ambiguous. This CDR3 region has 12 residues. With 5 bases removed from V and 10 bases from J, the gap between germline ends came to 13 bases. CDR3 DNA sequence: TGTGCCAGCAGTCCACCACTTGGGGCGCAGTATTTT. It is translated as CASSPPLGAQYF.

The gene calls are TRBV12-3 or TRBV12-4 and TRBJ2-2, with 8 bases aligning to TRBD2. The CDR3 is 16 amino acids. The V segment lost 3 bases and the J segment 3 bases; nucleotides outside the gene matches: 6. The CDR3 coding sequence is TGTGCCAGCAGTTTCCAGCGGGAGATTTACACCGGGGAGCTGTTTTTT. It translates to CASSFQREIYTGELFF.

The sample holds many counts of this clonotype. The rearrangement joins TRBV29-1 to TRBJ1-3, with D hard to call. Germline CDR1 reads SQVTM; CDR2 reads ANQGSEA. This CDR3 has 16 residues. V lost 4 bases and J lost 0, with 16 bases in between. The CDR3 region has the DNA TGCAGCGTTGTATTCGGAACAGCGCTCTCTGGAAACACCATATATTTT. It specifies CSVVFGTALSGNTIYF. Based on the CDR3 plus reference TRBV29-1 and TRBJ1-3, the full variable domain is SAVISQKPSRDICQRGTSLTIQCQVDSQVTMMFWYRQQPGQSLTLIATANQGSEATYESGFVIDKFPISRPNLTFSTLTVSNMSPEDSSIYLCSVVFGTALSGNTIYFGEGSWLTVV.

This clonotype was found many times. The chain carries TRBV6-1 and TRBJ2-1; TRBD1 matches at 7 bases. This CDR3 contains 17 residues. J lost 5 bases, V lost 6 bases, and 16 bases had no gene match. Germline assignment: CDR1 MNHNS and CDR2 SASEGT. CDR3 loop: CASSRDRINTRNNEQFF. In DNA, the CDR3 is TGTGCCAGCAGCCGGGACAGAATAAACACAAGGAACAATGAGCAGTTCTTC.